This T cell receptor beta chain was sequenced during a study of blood T cell repertoires in COVID-19. Study at large: Whether acute or convalescent, the COVID-19 samples came from the United States, Italy and Spain. T cells, B-cell-depleted T cells, or PBMCs supplied cDNA or gDNA.

Under the authors' procedure: Researchers report that nucleated cell counts were estimated from reference gene primer amplification. Profiled with immunoSEQ multiplex PCR; TCRdb holds only in-frame clones, not every one. From that table come the V and J calls and clone size; the DNA was used to work out D and trimming. Of some 67,000 clones detected, over 75% appear once; the ten largest clones hold roughly 5%. This CDR3 region has 16 residues. The rearrangement uses TRBV21-1 and TRBJ1-6; the table's D call of TRBD1 was not tested on the DNA. TRBV21-1 is an annotated pseudogene. The sample comprised peripheral blood. This TCR was recovered from a woman aged 18 to 35 with acute or convalescent COVID-19. The CDR3 loop reads CASSKALGQGLSPLHF. The CDR3 DNA sequence: TGTGCCAGCAGCAAAGCTCTGGGACAGGGGCTTTCACCCCTCCACTTT.